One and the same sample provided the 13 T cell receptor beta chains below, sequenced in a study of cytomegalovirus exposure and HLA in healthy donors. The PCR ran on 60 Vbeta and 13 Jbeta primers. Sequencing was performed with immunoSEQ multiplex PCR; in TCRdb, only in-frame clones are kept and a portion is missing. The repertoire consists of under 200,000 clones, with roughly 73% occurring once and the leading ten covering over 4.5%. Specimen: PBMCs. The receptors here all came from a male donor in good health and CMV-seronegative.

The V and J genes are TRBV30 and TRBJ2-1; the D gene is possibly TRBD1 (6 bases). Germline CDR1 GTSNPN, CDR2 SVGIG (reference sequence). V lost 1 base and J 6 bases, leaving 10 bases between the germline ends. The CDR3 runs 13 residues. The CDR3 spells CAWSAGQSNEQFF. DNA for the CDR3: TGTGCCTGGAGTGCCGGACAGTCCAATGAGCAGTTCTTC.

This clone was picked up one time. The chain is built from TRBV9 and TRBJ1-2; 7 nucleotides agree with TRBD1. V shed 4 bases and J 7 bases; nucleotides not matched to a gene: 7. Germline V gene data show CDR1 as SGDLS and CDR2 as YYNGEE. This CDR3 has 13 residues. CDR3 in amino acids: CASSPGGYSGYTF. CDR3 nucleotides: TGTGCCAGCAGCCCAGGGGGGTATAGTGGCTACACCTTC.

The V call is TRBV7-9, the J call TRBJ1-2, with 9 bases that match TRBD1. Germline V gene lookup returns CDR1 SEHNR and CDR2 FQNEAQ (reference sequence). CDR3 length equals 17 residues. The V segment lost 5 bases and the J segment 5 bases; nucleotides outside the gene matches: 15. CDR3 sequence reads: CASSPGQGNVLGYGYTF. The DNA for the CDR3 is TGTGCCAGCAGCCCGGGACAGGGAAACGTCCTAGGATATGGCTACACCTTC.

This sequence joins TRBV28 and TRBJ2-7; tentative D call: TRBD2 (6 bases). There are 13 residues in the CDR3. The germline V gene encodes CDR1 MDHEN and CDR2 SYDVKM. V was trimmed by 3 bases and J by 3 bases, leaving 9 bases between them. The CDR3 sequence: CASSFGGGYEQYF. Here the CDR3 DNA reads TGTGCCAGCAGTTTCGGGGGTGGCTACGAGCAGTACTTC.

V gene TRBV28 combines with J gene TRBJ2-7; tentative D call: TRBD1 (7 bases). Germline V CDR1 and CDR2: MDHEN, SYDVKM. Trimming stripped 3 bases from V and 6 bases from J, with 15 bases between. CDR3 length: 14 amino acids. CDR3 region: CASSFADRRGEQYF. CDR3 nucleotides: TGTGCCAGCAGTTTCGCGGACAGGAGGGGCGAGCAGTACTTC.

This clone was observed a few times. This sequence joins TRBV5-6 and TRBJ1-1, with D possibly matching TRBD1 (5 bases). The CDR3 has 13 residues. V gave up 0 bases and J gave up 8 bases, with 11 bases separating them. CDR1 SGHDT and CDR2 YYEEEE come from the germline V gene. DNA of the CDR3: TGTGCCAGCAGCTTGGCGGGACGGGGGGAAGCTTTCTTT. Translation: CASSLAGRGEAFF.

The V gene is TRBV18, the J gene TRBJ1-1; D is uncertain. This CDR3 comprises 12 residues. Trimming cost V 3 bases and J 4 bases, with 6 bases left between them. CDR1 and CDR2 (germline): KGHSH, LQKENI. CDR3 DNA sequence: TGTGCCAGCTCACCGGGCCCCACTGAAGCTTTCTTT. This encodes CASSPGPTEAFF. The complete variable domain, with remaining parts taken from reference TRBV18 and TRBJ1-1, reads NAGVMQNPRHLVRRRGQEARLRCSPMKGHSHVYWYRQLPEEGLKFMVYLQKENIIDESGMPKERFSAEFPKEGPSILRIQQVVRGDSAAYFCASSPGPTEAFFGQGTRLTVV.

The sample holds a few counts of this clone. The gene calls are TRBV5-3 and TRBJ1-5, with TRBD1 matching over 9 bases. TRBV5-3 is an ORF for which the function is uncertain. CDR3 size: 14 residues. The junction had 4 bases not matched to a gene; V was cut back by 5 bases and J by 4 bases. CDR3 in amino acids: CARRPGTGNQPQHF. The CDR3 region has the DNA TGTGCCAGAAGGCCCGGGACAGGGAATCAGCCCCAGCATTTT.

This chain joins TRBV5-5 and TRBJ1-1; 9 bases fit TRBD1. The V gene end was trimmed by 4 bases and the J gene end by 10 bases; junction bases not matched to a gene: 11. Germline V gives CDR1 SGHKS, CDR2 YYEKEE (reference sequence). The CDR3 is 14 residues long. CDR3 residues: CASSAPGTGRGAFF. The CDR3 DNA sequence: TGTGCCAGCAGCGCCCCCGGGACAGGGCGGGGAGCTTTCTTT.

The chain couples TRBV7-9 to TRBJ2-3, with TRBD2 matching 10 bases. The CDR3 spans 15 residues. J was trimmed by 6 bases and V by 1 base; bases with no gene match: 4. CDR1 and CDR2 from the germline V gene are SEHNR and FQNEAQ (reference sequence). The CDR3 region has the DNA TGTGCCAGCAGCTTAGGGGCTAGCGGGAGTGATACGCAGTATTTT. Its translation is CASSLGASGSDTQYF.

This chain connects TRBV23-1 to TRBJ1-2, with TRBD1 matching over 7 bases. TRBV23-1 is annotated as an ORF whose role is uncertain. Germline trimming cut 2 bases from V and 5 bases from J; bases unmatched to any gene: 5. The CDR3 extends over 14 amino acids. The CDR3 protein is CASSQAGTAYGYTF. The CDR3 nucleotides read TGCGCCAGCAGTCAAGCCGGGACAGCTTATGGCTACACCTTC.

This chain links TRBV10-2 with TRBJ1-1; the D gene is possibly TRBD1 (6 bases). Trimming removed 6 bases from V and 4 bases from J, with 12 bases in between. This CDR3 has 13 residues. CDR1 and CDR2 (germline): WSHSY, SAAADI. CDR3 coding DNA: TGCGCCAGCAGATCCGACAGGAGCACTGAAGCTTTCTTT. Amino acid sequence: CASRSDRSTEAFF.

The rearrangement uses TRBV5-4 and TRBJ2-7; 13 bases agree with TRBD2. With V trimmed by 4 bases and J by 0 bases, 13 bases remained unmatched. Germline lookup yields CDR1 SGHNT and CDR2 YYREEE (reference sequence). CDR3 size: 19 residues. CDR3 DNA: TGTGCCAGCAGCCGATCAACTGCGGGACTAGCGGGGCACTCCTACGAGCAGTACTTC. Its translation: CASSRSTAGLAGHSYEQYF. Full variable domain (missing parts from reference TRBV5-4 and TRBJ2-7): ETGVTQSPTHLIKTRGQQVTLRCSSQSGHNTVSWYQQALGQGPQFIFQYYREEENGRGNFPPRFSGLQFPNYSSELNVNALELDDSALYLCASSRSTAGLAGHSYEQYFGPGTRLTVT.